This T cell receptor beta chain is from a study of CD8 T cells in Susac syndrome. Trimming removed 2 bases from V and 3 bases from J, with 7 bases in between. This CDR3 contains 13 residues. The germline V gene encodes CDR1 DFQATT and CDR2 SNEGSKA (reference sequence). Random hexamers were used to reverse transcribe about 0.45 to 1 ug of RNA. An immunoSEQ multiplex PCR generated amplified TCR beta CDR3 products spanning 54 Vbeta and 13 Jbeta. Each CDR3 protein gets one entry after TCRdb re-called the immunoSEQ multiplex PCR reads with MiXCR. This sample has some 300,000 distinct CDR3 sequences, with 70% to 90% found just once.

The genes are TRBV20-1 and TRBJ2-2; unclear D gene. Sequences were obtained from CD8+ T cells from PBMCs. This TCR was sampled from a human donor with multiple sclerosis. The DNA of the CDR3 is TGCAGTGCTAGAAAGACGGACACCGGGGAGCTGTTTTTT. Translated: CSARKTDTGELFF.